Listed below are T cell receptor beta chains from one sample, sequenced in a study of blood T cell repertoires in COVID-19. Assay used: immunoSEQ multiplex PCR; TCRdb lists only in-frame clones, some missing. The sample yields about 64,000 clones, 84% seen once. Sequencing was carried out using peripheral blood. The receptors were gathered from a woman aged 60-70 years with acute or convalescent COVID-19. Both conserved end residues are part of each CDR3. A D gene is named only where the DNA matches it firmly. A clone size is listed for some rows: how often the clone was seen (once, few, many), or a class if it is expanded.

j_gene: TRBJ2-1
abundance: -
v_gene: TRBV18
len: 15
d_gene: TRBD2
CDR3nt: TGTGCCAGCTCTCTAGGGACTAGCGGGGTGAATGAGCAGTTCTTC
CDR3aa: CASSLGTSGVNEQFF

j_gene: TRBJ1-2
abundance: -
v_gene: TRBV18
len: 15
d_gene: TRBD1
CDR3nt: TGTGCCAGCTCACCAGGATCACAGGGGGTCGGTGGCTACACCTTC
CDR3aa: CASSPGSQGVGGYTF

j_gene: TRBJ1-4
abundance: -
v_gene: TRBV24-1
len: 17
d_gene: TRBD1
CDR3nt: TGTGCCACCAGTGATGGGGGACAGGGGGTGAGAGGTGAAAAACTGTTTTTT
CDR3aa: CATSDGGQGVRGEKLFF

j_gene: TRBJ2-7
abundance: -
v_gene: TRBV3-1/TRBV3-2
len: 14
d_gene: TRBD2
CDR3nt: TGTGCCAGCAGCCAGGCTAGCGGGGGAGACGAGCAGTACTTC
CDR3aa: CASSQASGGDEQYF

j_gene: TRBJ1-6
abundance: -
v_gene: TRBV27
len: 13
d_gene: TRBD1
CDR3nt: TGTGCCAGCGGCAGGGGGCAGGCTTCACCCCTCCACTTT
CDR3aa: CASGRGQASPLHF

j_gene: TRBJ1-2
abundance: once
v_gene: TRBV11-2
len: 13
d_gene: TRBD1
CDR3nt: TGTGCCAGCAGTCGAGGACAGGGCTATGGCTACACCTTC
CDR3aa: CASSRGQGYGYTF

j_gene: TRBJ2-7
abundance: few
v_gene: TRBV6-5
len: 14
d_gene: TRBD1
CDR3nt: TGTGCCAGCAGTTTGTGGACAGGGATGTACGAGCAGTACTTC
CDR3aa: CASSLWTGMYEQYF

j_gene: TRBJ1-2
abundance: -
v_gene: TRBV6-5
len: 13
d_gene: TRBD1
CDR3nt: TGTGCCAGCAGTTTCGACAGGGAGGTTGGCTACACCTTC
CDR3aa: CASSFDREVGYTF

j_gene: TRBJ2-2
abundance: -
v_gene: TRBV5-4
len: 15
d_gene: TRBD1
CDR3nt: TGTGCCAGCAGCTTCAGGGGGCGAGAAGCCGGGGAGCTGTTTTTT
CDR3aa: CASSFRGREAGELFF

j_gene: TRBJ1-2
abundance: -
v_gene: TRBV2
len: 13
d_gene: TRBD1
CDR3nt: TGTGCCAGCGATGGACAGGGAAACTATGGCTACACCTTC
CDR3aa: CASDGQGNYGYTF

j_gene: TRBJ2-6
abundance: few
v_gene: TRBV19
len: 15
d_gene: -
CDR3nt: TGTGCCAGTACTTTCAGGGGTGCTGGGGCCAACGTCCTGACTTTC
CDR3aa: CASTFRGAGANVLTF

j_gene: TRBJ1-6
abundance: -
v_gene: TRBV7-3
len: 15
d_gene: -
CDR3nt: TGTGCCAGCAGCTTAAGGGGACTGGGGAATTCACCCCTCCACTTT
CDR3aa: CASSLRGLGNSPLHF

j_gene: TRBJ2-7
abundance: -
v_gene: TRBV4-2
len: 13
d_gene: TRBD1
CDR3nt: TGTGCCAGCAGCCGGGACAGGTCCTACGAGCAGTACTTC
CDR3aa: CASSRDRSYEQYF

j_gene: TRBJ2-1
abundance: -
v_gene: TRBV9
len: 15
d_gene: TRBD2
CDR3nt: TGTGCCAGCGCAACTAGCGGGGGGGTTCTCAATGAGCAGTTCTTC
CDR3aa: CASATSGGVLNEQFF